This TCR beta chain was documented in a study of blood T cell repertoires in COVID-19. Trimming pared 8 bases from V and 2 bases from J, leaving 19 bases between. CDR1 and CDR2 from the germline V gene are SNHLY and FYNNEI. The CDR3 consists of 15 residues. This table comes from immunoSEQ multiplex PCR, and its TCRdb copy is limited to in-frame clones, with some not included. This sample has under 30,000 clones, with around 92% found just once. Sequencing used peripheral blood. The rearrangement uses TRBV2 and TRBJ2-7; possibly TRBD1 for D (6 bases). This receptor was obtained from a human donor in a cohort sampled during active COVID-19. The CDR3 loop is CASRINREWTYEQYF. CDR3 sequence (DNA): TGTGCCAGCCGAATTAACAGGGAATGGACCTACGAGCAGTACTTC.